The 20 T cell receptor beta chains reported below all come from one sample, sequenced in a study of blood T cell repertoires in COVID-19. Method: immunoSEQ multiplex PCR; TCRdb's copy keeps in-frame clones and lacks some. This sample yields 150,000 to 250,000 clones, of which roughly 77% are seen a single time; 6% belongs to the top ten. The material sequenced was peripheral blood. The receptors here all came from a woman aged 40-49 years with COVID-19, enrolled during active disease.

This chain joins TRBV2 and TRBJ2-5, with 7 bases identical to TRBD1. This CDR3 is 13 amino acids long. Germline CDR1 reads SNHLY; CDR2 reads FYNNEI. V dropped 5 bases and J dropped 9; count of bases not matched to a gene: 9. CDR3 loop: CASSPGQRRAQYF. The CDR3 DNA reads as TGTGCCAGCAGTCCGGGACAGAGAAGGGCCCAGTACTTC.

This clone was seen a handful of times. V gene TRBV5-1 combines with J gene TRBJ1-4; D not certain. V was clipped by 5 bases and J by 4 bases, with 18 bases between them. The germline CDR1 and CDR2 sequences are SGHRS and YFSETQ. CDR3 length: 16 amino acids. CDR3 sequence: CASSHGGSDSNEKLFF. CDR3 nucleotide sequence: TGCGCCAGCAGTCATGGCGGGAGCGATAGTAATGAAAAACTGTTTTTT.

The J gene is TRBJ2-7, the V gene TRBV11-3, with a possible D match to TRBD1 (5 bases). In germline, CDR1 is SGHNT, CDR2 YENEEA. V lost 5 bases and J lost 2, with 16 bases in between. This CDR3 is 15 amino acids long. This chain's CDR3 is CASSTGHHGTYEQYF. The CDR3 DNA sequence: TGTGCCAGCAGCACCGGACACCATGGGACCTACGAGCAGTACTTC.

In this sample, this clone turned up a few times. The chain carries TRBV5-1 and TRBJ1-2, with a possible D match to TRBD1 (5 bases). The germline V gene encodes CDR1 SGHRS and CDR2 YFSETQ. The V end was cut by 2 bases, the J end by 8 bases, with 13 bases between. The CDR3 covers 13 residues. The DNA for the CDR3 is TGCGCCAGCAGCTTAGAAAGGGGTTTGGGCTACACCTTC. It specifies CASSLERGLGYTF.

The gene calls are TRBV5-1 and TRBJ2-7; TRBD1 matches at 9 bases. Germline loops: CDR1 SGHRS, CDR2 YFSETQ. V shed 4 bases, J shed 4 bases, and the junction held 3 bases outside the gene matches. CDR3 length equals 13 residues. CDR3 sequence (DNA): TGCGCCAGCAGCGGGACAGGGATTTACGAGCAGTACTTC. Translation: CASSGTGIYEQYF.

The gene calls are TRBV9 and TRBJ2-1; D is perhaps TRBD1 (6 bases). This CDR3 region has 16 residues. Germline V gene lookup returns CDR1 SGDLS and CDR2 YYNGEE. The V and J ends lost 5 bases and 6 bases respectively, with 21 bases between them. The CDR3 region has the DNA TGTGCCAGCAGTCGGGTCGTTTACAGGGATGGCAATGAGCAGTTCTTC. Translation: CASSRVVYRDGNEQFF.

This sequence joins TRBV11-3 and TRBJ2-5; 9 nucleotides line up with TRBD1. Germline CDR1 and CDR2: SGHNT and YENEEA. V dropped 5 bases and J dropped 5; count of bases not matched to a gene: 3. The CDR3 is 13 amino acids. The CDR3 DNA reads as TGTGCCAGCAGCCGACAGGGGGATGAGACCCAGTACTTC. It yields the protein CASSRQGDETQYF.

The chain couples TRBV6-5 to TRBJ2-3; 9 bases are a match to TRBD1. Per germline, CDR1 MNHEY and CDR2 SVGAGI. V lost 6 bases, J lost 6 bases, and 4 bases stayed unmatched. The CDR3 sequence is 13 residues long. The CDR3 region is CASRGTGSDTQYF. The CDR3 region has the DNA TGTGCCAGCAGAGGGACAGGGTCCGATACGCAGTATTTT.

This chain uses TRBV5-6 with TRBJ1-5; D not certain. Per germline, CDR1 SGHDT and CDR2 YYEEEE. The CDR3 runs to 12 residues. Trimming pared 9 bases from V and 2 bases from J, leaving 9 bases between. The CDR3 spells CATARGNQPQHF. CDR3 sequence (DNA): TGTGCCACCGCCCGGGGCAATCAGCCCCAGCATTTT.

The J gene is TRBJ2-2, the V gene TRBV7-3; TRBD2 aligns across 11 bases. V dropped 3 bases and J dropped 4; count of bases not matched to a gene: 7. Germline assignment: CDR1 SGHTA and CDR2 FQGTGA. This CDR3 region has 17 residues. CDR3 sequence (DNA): TGTGCCAGCAGCTTGGTAGCGGGGGGGCCAAGCACCGGGGAGCTGTTTTTT. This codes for CASSLVAGGPSTGELFF.

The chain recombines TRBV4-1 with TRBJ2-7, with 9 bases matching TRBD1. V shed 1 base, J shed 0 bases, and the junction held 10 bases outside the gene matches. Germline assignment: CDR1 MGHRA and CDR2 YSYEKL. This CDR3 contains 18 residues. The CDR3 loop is CASSQVNRGLSSSYEQYF. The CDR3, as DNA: TGCGCCAGCAGCCAAGTAAACAGGGGGCTGTCGAGCTCCTACGAGCAGTACTTC.

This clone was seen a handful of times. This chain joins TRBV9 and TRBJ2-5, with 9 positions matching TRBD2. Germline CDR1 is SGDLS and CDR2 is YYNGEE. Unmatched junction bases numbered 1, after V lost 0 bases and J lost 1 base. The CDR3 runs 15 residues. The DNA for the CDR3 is TGTGCCAGCAGCGTAGGGACTAGCGCCCAAGAGACCCAGTACTTC. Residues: CASSVGTSAQETQYF.

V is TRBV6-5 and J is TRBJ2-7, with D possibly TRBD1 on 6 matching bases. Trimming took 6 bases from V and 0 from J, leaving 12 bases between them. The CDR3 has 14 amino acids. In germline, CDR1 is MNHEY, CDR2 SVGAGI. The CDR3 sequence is CASRRGSSSYEQYF. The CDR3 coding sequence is TGTGCCAGCAGAAGGGGGTCTAGCTCCTACGAGCAGTACTTC.

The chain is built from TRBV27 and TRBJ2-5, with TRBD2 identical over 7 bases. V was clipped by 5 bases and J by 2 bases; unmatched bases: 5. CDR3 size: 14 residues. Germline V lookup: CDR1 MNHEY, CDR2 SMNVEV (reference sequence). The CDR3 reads CASSIREGQETQYF. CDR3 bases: TGTGCCAGCAGTATCAGGGAGGGGCAAGAGACCCAGTACTTC.

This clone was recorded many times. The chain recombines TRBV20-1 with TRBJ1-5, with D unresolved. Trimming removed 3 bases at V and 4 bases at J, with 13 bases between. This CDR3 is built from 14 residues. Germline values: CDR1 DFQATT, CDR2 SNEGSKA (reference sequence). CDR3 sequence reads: CSASSGSQNQPQHF. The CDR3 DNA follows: TGCAGTGCTAGTTCCGGGTCCCAGAATCAGCCCCAGCATTTT.

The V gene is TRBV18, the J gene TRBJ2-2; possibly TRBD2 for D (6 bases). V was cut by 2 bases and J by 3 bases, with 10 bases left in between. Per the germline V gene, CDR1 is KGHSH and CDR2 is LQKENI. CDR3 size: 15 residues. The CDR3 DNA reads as TGTGCCAGCTCACCAGGAGGGCTCGACACCGGGGAGCTGTTTTTT. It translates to CASSPGGLDTGELFF.

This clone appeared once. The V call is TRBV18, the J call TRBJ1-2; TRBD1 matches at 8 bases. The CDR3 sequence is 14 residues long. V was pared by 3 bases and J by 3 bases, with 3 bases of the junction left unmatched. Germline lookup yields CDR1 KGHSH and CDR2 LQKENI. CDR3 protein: CASSPLDRDYGYTF. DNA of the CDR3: TGTGCCAGCTCACCCCTGGACAGGGACTATGGCTACACCTTC.

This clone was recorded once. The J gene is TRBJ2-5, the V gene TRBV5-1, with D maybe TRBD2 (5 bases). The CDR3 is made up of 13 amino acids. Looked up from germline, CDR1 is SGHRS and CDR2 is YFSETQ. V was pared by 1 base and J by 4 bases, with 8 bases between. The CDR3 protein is CASSLKRVETQYF. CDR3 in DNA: TGCGCCAGCAGCTTGAAGAGGGTAGAGACCCAGTACTTC.

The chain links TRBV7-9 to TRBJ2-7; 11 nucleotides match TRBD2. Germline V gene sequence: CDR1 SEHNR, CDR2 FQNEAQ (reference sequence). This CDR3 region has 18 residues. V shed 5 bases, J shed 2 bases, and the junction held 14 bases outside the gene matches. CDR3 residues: CASSMSTTGTSGTYEQYF. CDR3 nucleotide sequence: TGTGCCAGCAGCATGTCTACAACCGGGACTAGCGGAACCTACGAGCAGTACTTC.

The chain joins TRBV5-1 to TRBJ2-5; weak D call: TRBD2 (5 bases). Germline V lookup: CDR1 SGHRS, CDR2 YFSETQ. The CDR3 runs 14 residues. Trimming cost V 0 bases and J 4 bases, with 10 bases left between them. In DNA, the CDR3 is TGCGCCAGCAGCTTGGAGGGTCGGGGAGAGACCCAGTACTTC. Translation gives CASSLEGRGETQYF.